Each of the 21 T cell receptor beta chains below was sequenced from the same sample in a study of blood T cells in healthy people across ages. Alongside a J-beta primer mix, a sample-barcoded 5' primer served in a second PCR lasting roughly 7 to 11 cycles. Via MiXCR, TCRdb re-called the 5' RACE reads, giving one row per CDR3 protein. This sample has 1.6 million or so distinct CDR3 sequences, with roughly 32% found just once. The sequencing sample was made of blood. The receptors originated from a young woman in good health.

For this clonotype: Mismatch with germline at one junction end may stem from a read error. This chain connects TRBV4-1 to TRBJ2-7; possibly TRBD2 for D (5 bases). The CDR3 sequence is 14 residues long. Germline values: CDR1 MGHRA, CDR2 YSYEKL. In DNA form, the CDR3 reads TGTGCCAGCAGCGACTCGGCGGGTGTCTACGAGCAGTACTTC. The encoded protein is CASSDSAGVYEQYF.

About this clonotype: Germline is not matched at one junction end, which may reflect a read error. This rearrangement joins TRBV4-1 to TRBJ2-1; no clear D. CDR1 and CDR2 from the germline V gene are MGHRA and YSYEKL. CDR3 size: 17 residues. CDR3 region: CAGSQESAASSYNEQFF. CDR3 coding DNA: TGCGCCGGCAGCCAAGAATCGGCGGCGAGCTCCTACAATGAGCAGTTCTTC.

The chain joins TRBV5-1 to TRBJ2-1; 10 nucleotides agree with TRBD1. The CDR3 is 15 amino acids. V was pared by 4 bases and J by 8 bases, with 9 bases of the junction left unmatched. Germline CDR1 SGHRS, CDR2 YFSETQ. CDR3 in amino acids: CASSPPGQGLHEQFF. The CDR3 DNA reads as TGCGCCAGCAGCCCACCGGGACAGGGGCTCCATGAGCAGTTCTTC.

CDR3 bases: TGTGCCAGCAGCCCTCTAGGCCGGGGGGATGACGAGCAGTACTTC. Encoded protein: CASSPLGRGDDEQYF. The chain combines TRBV27 with TRBJ2-5, with 7 bases lining up with TRBD2. The J call may be in error: the DNA end matches TRBJ2-7 better. Germline V gives CDR1 MNHEY, CDR2 SMNVEV (reference sequence). This CDR3 spans 15 amino acids.

As to this clonotype: This may be a read error, as it is one base from a much larger clone. The chain links TRBV6-2 or TRBV6-3 to TRBJ2-7, with D hard to call. CDR1 is MNHEY, CDR2 SVGEGT, per germline. Trimming took off 2 bases at V and 2 bases at J, with 10 bases between the two ends. The CDR3 sequence is 14 residues long. CDR3 in amino acids: CASSYHSTTYEQYF. In nucleotides, the CDR3 is TGTGCCAGCAGTTACCACAGCACTACCTACGAGCAGTACTTC.

The V call is TRBV5-1, the J call TRBJ2-1, with 12 bases aligning to TRBD2. J gave up 10 bases and V 4 bases, and 9 bases lay outside the gene matches. This CDR3 has 15 amino acids. The germline gives CDR1 SGHRS, CDR2 YFSETQ. CDR3 sequence: CASSATSGSGYEQFF. The CDR3 bases are TGCGCCAGCAGCGCGACTAGCGGGAGTGGTTACGAGCAGTTCTTC.

This clonotype was picked up a small number of times. The V and J genes are TRBV5-1 and TRBJ2-1; 8 nucleotides match TRBD2. J gave up 4 bases and V 2 bases, and 5 bases lay outside the gene matches. The CDR3 sequence is 15 residues long. Germline CDR1 reads SGHRS; CDR2 reads YFSETQ. CDR3 sequence reads: CASSLLAELYNEQFF. In nucleotides, the CDR3 is TGCGCCAGCAGCTTACTAGCGGAGTTATACAATGAGCAGTTCTTC.

This chain links TRBV6-5 with TRBJ1-5; a possible D gene is TRBD1 (5 bases). V was shortened by 9 bases and J by 0 bases, with 12 bases between the two germline ends. CDR3 size: 14 residues. The germline CDR1 and CDR2 sequences are MNHEY and SVGAGI. CDR3 coding DNA: TGTGCCAGTAAAAAAGGGGATAGCAATCAGCCCCAGCATTTT. Protein: CASKKGDSNQPQHF.

CDR3 coding DNA: TGCAGTGCTAGATTTGGGGGGAAGGAGACCCAGTACTTC. It codes for CSARFGGKETQYF. The chain is built from TRBV20-1 and TRBJ2-5; weak D call: TRBD2 (6 bases). V shed 2 bases and J shed 5 bases, with 12 bases lying between them. Germline V gene sequence: CDR1 DFQATT, CDR2 SNEGSKA (reference sequence). The CDR3 has 13 amino acids.

The V and J genes are TRBV9 and TRBJ2-3, with 8 bases lining up with TRBD2. The length of the CDR3 is 15 residues. J gave up 5 bases and V 0 bases, and 5 bases lay outside the gene matches. CDR1 is SGDLS, CDR2 YYNGEE, per germline. The CDR3 loop is CASSVATGGQDTQYF. The CDR3 DNA is TGTGCCAGCAGCGTAGCAACGGGAGGGCAAGATACGCAGTATTTT. Based on the CDR3 plus reference TRBV9 and TRBJ2-3, the full variable domain is DSGVTQTPKHLITATGQRVTLRCSPRSGDLSVYWYQQSLDQGLQFLIQYYNGEERAKGNILERFSAQQFPDLHSELNLSSLELGDSALYFCASSVATGGQDTQYFGPGTRLTVL.

The chain combines TRBV3-1 with TRBJ1-2, with 8 positions matching TRBD1. The CDR3 totals 15 residues. The J segment lost 0 bases and the V segment lost 3 bases, leaving 3 bases of the junction unmatched. The V gene's germline CDR1 is LGHDT and CDR2 YNNKEL (reference sequence). CDR3 bases: TGTGCCAGCAGCCAGGGACAGGCAACTAACTATGGCTACACCTTC. Its translation: CASSQGQATNYGYTF. The whole variable domain, remainder taken from reference TRBV3-1 and TRBJ1-2, is DTAVSQTPKYLVTQMGNDKSIKCEQNLGHDTMYWYKQDSKKFLKIMFSYNNKELIINETVPNRFSPKSPDKAHLNLHINSLELGDSAVYFCASSQGQATNYGYTFGSGTRLTVV.

This clonotype was observed a single time. The V gene is TRBV11-2, the J gene TRBJ2-3; tentatively, D is TRBD2 (6 bases). The CDR3 covers 16 residues. The germline gives CDR1 SGHAT, CDR2 FQNNGV. Between the trimmed V and J ends, which lost 0 bases and 5 bases, there was a span of 15 bases. The CDR3 bases are TGTGCCAGCAGCTTAGAGGAGGGATGGGTTTTAGATACGCAGTATTTT. Residues: CASSLEEGWVLDTQYF.

V is TRBV2 and J is TRBJ1-3; the D gene is possibly TRBD1 (5 bases). The CDR3 consists of 19 residues. The V gene lost 2 bases and the J gene lost 0 bases, with 20 bases spanning the gap. Germline CDR1 is SNHLY and CDR2 is FYNNEI. Here the CDR3 DNA reads TGTGCCAGCAGTGAAAGCTTGATGGCAGGGAAGCACTCTGGAAACACCATATATTTT. Its translation is CASSESLMAGKHSGNTIYF.

This clonotype has just a few counts. This chain uses TRBV5-1 with TRBJ2-3; 8 nucleotides match TRBD2. The germline V gene has CDR1 SGHRS and CDR2 YFSETQ. The CDR3 length is 18 residues. V lost 5 bases to trimming and J lost 6 bases; unmatched junction nucleotides: 20. The CDR3 bases are TGCGCCAGCAGGAGAGAAGGGTCGGTAGCGGGATTAGTGGATACGCAGTATTTT. Its translation: CASRREGSVAGLVDTQYF.

V is TRBV10-3 and J is TRBJ2-6, with D perhaps TRBD2 (5 bases). The germline CDR1 and CDR2 sequences are ENHRY and SYGVKD. CDR3 size: 15 residues. Trimming shortened V by 9 bases and J by 0 bases, and 12 bases separated the two germline ends. The CDR3 is CAIREGVSGANVLTF. The CDR3 DNA follows: TGTGCCATAAGAGAGGGTGTCTCTGGGGCCAACGTCCTGACTTTC.

The chain is built from TRBV2 and TRBJ2-3, with 12 bases aligning to TRBD1. Germline values: CDR1 SNHLY, CDR2 FYNNEI. V lost 6 bases to trimming and J lost 5 bases; unmatched junction nucleotides: 6. The CDR3 spans 15 residues. The CDR3 DNA follows: TGTGCCAGCAGGAGGGACAGGGGGCAACAAGATACGCAGTATTTT. This sequence encodes CASRRDRGQQDTQYF.

This clonotype was seen a handful of times. The chain joins TRBV6-2 or TRBV6-3 to TRBJ2-1, with 8 nucleotides matching TRBD2. The length of the CDR3 is 19 residues. The ends lost 2 bases at V and 7 bases at J; junction bases unmatched: 19. CDR1 and CDR2 from the germline V gene are MNHEY and SVGEGT. CDR3 DNA sequence: TGTGCCAGCAGTTACCCGATTAGACTCGGACGGGAGGGCCTAAATGAGCAGTTCTTC. Translating it yields CASSYPIRLGREGLNEQFF.

This clonotype came up a few times. The V and J genes are TRBV6-6 and TRBJ2-7, with D perhaps assigned TRBD1 or TRBD2 (5 bases each). Trimming removed 5 bases at V and 5 bases at J, with 19 bases between. Germline CDR1 is MNHNY and CDR2 is SVGAGI (reference sequence). This CDR3 has 15 residues. DNA of the CDR3: TGTGCCAGCAGTACAGGTCACCGGGGTCCTGACGAGCAGTACTTC. Translated, it gives CASSTGHRGPDEQYF.

In its sample, this clonotype was seen a few times. The chain carries TRBV18 and TRBJ2-3; unclear D gene. The ends were cut back, 1 base at V and 0 bases at J, with 11 bases in the middle. This CDR3 spans 16 amino acids. Germline V gives CDR1 KGHSH, CDR2 LQKENI. The CDR3 protein is CASSPRRSASTDTQYF. DNA for the CDR3: TGTGCCAGCTCACCACGACGGTCGGCTAGCACAGATACGCAGTATTTT. The full variable domain, completed using reference TRBV18 and TRBJ2-3, is NAGVMQNPRHLVRRRGQEARLRCSPMKGHSHVYWYRQLPEEGLKFMVYLQKENIIDESGMPKERFSAEFPKEGPSILRIQQVVRGDSAAYFCASSPRRSASTDTQYFGPGTRLTVL.

This clonotype has at least ten counts. The junction shows a germline mismatch at one end, possibly a read error. The CDR3 sequence is CASSLGDRGNGYTF. The CDR3 DNA reads TGTGCCAGCAGCCTGGGGGACAGGGGAAATGGCTACACCTTC. V gene TRBV5-1 combines with J gene TRBJ1-2; the match to TRBD1 covers 10 bases. The germline CDR1 and CDR2 sequences are SGHRS and YFSETQ. CDR3 length: 14 residues. Full variable domain (outside the CDR3, taken from reference TRBV5-1 and TRBJ1-2): KAGVTQTPRYLIKTRGQQVTLSCSPISGHRSVSWYQQTPGQGLQFLFEYFSETQRNKGNFPGRFSGRQFSNSRSEMNVSTLELGDSALYLCASSLGDRGNGYTFGSGTRLTVV.

V gene TRBV12-3 or TRBV12-4 combines with J gene TRBJ2-3; D perhaps matches TRBD2 (7 bases). Between the trimmed V and J ends, which lost 4 bases and 10 bases, there was a span of 21 bases. The CDR3 runs to 15 residues. The CDR3 nucleotides are TGTGCCAGCAGTTATGAACAGGGAGGGGTAAATGCGCAGTATTTT. As protein: CASSYEQGGVNAQYF.